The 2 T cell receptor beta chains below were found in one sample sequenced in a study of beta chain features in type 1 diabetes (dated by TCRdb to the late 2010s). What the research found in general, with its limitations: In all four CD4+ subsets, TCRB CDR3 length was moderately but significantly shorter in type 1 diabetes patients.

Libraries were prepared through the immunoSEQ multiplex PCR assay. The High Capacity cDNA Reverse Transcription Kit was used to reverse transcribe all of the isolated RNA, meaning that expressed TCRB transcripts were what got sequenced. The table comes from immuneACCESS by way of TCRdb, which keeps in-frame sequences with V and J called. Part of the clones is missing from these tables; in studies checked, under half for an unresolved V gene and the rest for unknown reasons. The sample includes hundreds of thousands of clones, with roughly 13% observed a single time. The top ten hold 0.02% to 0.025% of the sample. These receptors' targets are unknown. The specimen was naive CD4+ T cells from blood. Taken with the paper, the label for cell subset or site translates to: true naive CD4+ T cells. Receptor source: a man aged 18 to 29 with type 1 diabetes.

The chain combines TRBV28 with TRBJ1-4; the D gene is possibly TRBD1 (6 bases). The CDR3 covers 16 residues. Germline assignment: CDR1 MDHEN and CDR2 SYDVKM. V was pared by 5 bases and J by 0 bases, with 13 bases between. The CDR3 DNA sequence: TGTGCCAGCAGTGCGGACAGCTCTCCAACTAATGAAAAACTGTTTTTT. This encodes CASSADSSPTNEKLFF.

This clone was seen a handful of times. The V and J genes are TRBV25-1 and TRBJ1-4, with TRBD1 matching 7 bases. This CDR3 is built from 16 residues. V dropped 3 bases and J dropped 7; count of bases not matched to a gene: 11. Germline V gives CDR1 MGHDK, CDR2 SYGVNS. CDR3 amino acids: CASSDPGQQKVEKLFF. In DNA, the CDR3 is TGTGCCAGCAGTGATCCGGGACAGCAAAAGGTTGAAAAACTGTTTTTT.